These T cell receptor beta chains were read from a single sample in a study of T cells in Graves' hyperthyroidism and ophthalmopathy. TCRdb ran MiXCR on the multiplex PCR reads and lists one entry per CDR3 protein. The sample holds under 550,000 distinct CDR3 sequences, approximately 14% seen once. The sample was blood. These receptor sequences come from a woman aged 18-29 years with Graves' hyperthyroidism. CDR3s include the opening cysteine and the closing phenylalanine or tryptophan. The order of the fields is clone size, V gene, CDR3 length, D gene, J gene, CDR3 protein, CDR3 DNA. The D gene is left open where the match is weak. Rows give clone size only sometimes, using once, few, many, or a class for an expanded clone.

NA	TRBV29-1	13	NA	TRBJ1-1	CSGGRTGDTEAFF	TGCAGCGGGGGACGGACGGGGGACACTGAAGCTTTCTTT
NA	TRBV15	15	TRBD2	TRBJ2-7	CATSRVTSGRNEQYF	TGTGCCACCAGCAGAGTTACTAGCGGGAGAAACGAGCAGTACTTC
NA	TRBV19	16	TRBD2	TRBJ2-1	CASSILAGGLGNEQFF	TGTGCCAGTAGTATATTAGCGGGAGGGTTAGGCAATGAGCAGTTCTTC
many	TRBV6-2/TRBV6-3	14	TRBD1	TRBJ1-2	CASRWTGRKDGYTF	TGTGCCAGCAGATGGACAGGGCGTAAGGATGGCTACACCTTC
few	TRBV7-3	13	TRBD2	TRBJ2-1	CASSLGDYYEQFF	TGTGCCAGCAGCTTGGGGGACTACTATGAGCAGTTCTTC
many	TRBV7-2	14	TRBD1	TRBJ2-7	CASSLNDRGYEQYF	TGTGCCAGCAGCTTAAATGACAGGGGGTACGAGCAGTACTTC
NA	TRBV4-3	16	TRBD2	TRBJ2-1	CASSQVRTSGYNEQFF	TGCGCCAGCAGCCAAGTACGGACTAGCGGCTACAATGAGCAGTTCTTC
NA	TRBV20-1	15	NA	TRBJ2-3	CSARDIRGSTDTQYF	TGCAGTGCTAGAGATATCCGGGGGAGCACAGATACGCAGTATTTT
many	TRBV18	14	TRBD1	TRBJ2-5	CASSQTGGEETQYF	TGTGCCAGCTCGCAGACAGGGGGCGAGGAGACCCAGTACTTC
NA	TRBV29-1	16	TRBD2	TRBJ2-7	CSVEGTSGRRSYEQYF	TGCAGCGTTGAGGGGACTAGCGGGAGGAGGTCCTACGAGCAGTACTTC
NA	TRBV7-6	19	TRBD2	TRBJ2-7	CASSLRSASGGRHSYEQYF	TGTGCCAGCAGCTTAAGGTCGGCTAGCGGGGGGAGACACTCCTACGAGCAGTACTTC
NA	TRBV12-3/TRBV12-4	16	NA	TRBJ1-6	CASSLFPGQTNSPLHF	TGTGCCAGCAGTCTATTCCCGGGACAAACAAATTCACCCCTCCACTTT
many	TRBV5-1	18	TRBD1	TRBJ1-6	CASSLVSVGQGAHSPLHF	TGCGCCAGCAGCTTGGTCAGCGTGGGACAGGGGGCACACTCACCCCTCCACTTT
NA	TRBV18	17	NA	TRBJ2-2	CASSPTLRELFAGELFF	TGTGCCAGCTCACCGACACTCCGGGAGCTCTTCGCCGGGGAGCTGTTTTTT
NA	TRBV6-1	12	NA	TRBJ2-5	CASSEARWNQYF	TGTGCCAGCAGTGAAGCCCGGTGGAACCAGTACTTC
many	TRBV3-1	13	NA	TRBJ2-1	CASSQDRLGEQFF	TGTGCCAGCAGCCAAGACCGCTTGGGAGAGCAGTTCTTC
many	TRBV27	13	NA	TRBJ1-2	CASSFGRRDGYTF	TGTGCCAGCAGTTTCGGACGGAGGGATGGCTACACCTTC
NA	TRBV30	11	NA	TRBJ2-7	CAWSVRVEQYF	TGTGCCTGGAGTGTACGGGTAGAGCAGTACTTC
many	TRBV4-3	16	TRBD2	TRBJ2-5	CASSRNGLAGQETQYF	TGCGCCAGCAGCCGGAACGGACTAGCGGGCCAAGAGACCCAGTACTTC
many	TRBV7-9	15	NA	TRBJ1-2	CASSLIQTLAYGYTF	TGTGCCAGCAGCTTAATACAGACCTTGGCCTATGGCTACACCTTC
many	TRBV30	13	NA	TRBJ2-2	CAWSNRWTGELFF	TGTGCCTGGAGTAACCGGTGGACCGGGGAGCTGTTTTTT
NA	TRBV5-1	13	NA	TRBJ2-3	CASSPSGWDTQYF	TGCGCCAGCAGCCCCTCGGGTTGGGATACGCAGTATTTT
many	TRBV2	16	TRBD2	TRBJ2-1	CASSQGLAGGYNEQFF	TGTGCCAGCAGCCAGGGACTAGCGGGAGGCTACAATGAGCAGTTCTTC
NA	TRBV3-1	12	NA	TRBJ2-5	CASSRDHQTQYF	TGTGCCAGCAGCCGGGACCACCAGACCCAGTACTTC
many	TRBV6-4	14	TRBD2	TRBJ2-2	CASTAGVDTGELFF	TGTGCCAGCACAGCGGGAGTAGACACCGGGGAGCTGTTTTTT
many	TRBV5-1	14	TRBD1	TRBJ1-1	CASSLEQGKAEAFF	TGCGCCAGCAGCTTAGAACAGGGGAAGGCTGAAGCTTTCTTT
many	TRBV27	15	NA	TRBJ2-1	CASRTGQSSYNEQFF	TGTGCCAGCCGTACAGGCCAGAGCTCCTACAATGAGCAGTTCTTC
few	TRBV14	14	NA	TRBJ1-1	CASSQGWVKGEAFF	TGTGCCAGCAGCCAAGGGTGGGTTAAGGGTGAAGCTTTCTTT
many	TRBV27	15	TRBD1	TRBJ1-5	CASSLSQGKGQPQHF	TGTGCCAGCAGTTTATCACAGGGGAAGGGTCAGCCCCAGCATTTT
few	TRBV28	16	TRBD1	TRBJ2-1	CASSLQGTETYNEQFF	TGTGCCAGCAGTTTACAAGGGACAGAAACCTACAATGAGCAGTTCTTC
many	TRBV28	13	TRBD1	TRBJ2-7	CASSSGQSYEQYF	TGTGCCAGCAGTTCGGGACAGAGCTACGAGCAGTACTTC
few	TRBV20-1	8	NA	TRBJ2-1	CSAEGEFF	TGCAGTGCGGAGGGGGAGTTCTTC
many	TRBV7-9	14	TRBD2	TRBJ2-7	CASSSGRPAYEQYF	TGTGCCTCGTCTAGCGGGAGGCCAGCCTACGAGCAGTACTTC
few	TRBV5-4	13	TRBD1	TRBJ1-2	CASSITRQGGYTF	TGTGCCAGCAGCATTACGAGACAGGGCGGCTACACCTTC
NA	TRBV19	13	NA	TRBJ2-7	CASSGYKGYEQYF	TGTGCCAGTAGTGGATACAAGGGCTACGAGCAGTACTTC
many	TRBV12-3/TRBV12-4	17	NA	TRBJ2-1	CASSSWADSSSINEQFF	TGTGCCAGCAGTTCATGGGCGGACTCATCCTCAATCAATGAGCAGTTCTTC
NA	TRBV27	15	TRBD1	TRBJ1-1	CASSPRTGQNAEAFF	TGTGCCAGCAGTCCTCGGACAGGGCAGAACGCTGAAGCTTTCTTT
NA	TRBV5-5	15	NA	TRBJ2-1	CASSRTPETYNEQFF	TGTGCCAGCAGCCGAACCCCGGAAACCTACAATGAGCAGTTCTTC
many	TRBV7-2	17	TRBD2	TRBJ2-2	CASSRTSGRVYTGELFF	TGTGCCAGCAGTCGAACTAGCGGGAGGGTATACACCGGGGAGCTGTTTTTT
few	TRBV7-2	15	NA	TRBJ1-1	CASSLAPVGNREAFF	TGTGCCAGCAGCTTAGCGCCCGTTGGGAATCGGGAAGCTTTCTTT
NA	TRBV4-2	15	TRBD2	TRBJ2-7	CASSQVVGGEHEQYF	TGTGCCAGCAGCCAAGTGGTGGGAGGGGAACACGAGCAGTACTTC
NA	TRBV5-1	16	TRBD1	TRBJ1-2	CASSPGQVIFRGGYTF	TGCGCCAGCAGCCCGGGACAGGTTATATTTCGGGGTGGCTACACCTTC
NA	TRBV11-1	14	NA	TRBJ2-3	CASSFLASGGTQYF	TGTGCCAGCAGCTTCCTAGCGTCAGGGGGTACGCAGTATTTT
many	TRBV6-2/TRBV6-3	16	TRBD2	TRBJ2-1	CASSYGWASGGEEQFF	TGTGCCAGCAGTTACGGGTGGGCTAGCGGGGGCGAGGAGCAGTTCTTC
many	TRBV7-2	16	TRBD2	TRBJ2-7	CASSLGGLAGTREQYF	TGTGCCAGCAGCCTGGGAGGGCTAGCGGGAACTCGGGAGCAGTACTTC
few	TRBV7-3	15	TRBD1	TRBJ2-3	CASSPRDSFTDTQYF	TGTGCCAGCAGCCCGAGGGACAGCTTCACAGATACGCAGTATTTT